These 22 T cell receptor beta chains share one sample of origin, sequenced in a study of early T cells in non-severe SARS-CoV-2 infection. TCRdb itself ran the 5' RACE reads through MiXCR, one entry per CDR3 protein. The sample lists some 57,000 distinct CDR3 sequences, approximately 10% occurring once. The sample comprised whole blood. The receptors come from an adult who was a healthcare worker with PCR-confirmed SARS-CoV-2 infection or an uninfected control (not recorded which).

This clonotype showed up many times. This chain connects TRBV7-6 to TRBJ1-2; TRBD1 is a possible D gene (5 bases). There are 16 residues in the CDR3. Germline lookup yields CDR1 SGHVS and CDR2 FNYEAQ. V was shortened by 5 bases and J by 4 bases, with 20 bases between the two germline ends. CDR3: CASSPTVGLGGYGYTF. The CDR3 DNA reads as TGTGCCAGCAGCCCGACGGTGGGGCTGGGAGGCTATGGCTACACCTTC.

CDR3 amino acids: CASTDSDSGANVLTF. The CDR3 DNA sequence: TGTGCCAGCACCGACAGTGACTCTGGGGCCAACGTCCTGACTTTC. V is TRBV6-1 and J is TRBJ2-6, with TRBD1 as a possible D gene (5 bases). Looked up from germline, CDR1 is MNHNS and CDR2 is SASEGT. The CDR3 extends over 15 amino acids. Deletions cut 7 bases from V and 0 bases from J, with 10 bases between.

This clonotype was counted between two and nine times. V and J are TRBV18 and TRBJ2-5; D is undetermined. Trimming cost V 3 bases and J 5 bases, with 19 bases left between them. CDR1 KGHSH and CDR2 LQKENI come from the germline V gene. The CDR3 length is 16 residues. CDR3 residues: CASSPSTGRRRETQYF. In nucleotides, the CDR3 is TGTGCCAGCTCACCGTCAACTGGACGGCGACGGGAGACCCAGTACTTC.

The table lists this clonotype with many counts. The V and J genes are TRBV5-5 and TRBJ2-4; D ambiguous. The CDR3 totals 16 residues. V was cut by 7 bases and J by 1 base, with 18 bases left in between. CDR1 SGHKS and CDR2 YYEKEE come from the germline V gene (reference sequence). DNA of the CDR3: TGTGCCAGCGCTTTTGGACCTATGGAGGCCAAAAACATTCAGTACTTC. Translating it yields CASAFGPMEAKNIQYF.

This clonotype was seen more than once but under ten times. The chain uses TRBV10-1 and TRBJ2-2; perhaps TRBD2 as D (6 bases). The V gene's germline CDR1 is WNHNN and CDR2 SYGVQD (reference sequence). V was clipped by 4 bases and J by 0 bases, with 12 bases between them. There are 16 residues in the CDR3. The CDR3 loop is CASSAGLLANTGELFF. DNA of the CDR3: TGCGCCAGCAGTGCGGGACTTCTCGCGAACACCGGGGAGCTGTTTTTT.

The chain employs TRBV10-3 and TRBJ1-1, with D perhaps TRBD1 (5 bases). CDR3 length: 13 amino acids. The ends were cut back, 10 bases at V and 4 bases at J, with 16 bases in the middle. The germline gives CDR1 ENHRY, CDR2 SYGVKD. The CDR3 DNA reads TGTGCCACCGGGGGTCCACGGTCCACTGAAGCTTTCTTT. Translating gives CATGGPRSTEAFF.

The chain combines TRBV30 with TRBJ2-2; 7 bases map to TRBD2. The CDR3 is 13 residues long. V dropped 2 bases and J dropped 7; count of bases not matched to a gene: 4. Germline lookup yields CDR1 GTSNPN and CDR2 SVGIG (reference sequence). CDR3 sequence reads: CAWSKRGDGELFF. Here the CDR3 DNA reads TGTGCCTGGAGTAAACGGGGGGACGGGGAGCTGTTTTTT.

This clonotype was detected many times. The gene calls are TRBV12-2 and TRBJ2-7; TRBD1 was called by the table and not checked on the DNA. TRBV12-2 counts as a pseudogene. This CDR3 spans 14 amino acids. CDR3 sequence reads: CASRSHRGTYEQYF. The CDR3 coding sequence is TGTGCAAGTCGCTCCCACAGGGGTACTTACGAGCAGTACTTC.

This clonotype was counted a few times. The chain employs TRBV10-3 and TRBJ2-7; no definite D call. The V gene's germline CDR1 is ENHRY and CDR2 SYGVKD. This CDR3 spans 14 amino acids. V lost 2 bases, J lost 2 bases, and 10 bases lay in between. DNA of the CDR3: TGTGCCATCAGTGAGAGCAGGAAGACCTACGAGCAGTACTTC. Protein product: CAISESRKTYEQYF.

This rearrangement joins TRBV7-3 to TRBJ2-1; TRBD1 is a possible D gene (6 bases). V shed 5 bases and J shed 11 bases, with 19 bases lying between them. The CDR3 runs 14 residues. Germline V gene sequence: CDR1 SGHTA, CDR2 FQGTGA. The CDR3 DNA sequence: TGTGCCAGCAGCACCACTGGGGGCGCGAACAAGCAGTTCTTC. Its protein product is CASSTTGGANKQFF. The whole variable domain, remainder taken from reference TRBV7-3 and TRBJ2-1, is GAGVSQTPSNKVTEKGKYVELRCDPISGHTALYWYRQSLGQGPEFLIYFQGTGAADDSGLPNDRFFAVRPEGSVSTLKIQRTERGDSAVYLCASSTTGGANKQFFGPGTRLTVL.

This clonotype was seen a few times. CDR3 sequence: CASSARRATEAFF. The CDR3 DNA is TGTGCCAGCAGCGCCCGCCGGGCGACTGAAGCTTTCTTT. V gene TRBV5-6 combines with J gene TRBJ1-1; D gene unclear. Trimming cost V 4 bases and J 5 bases, with 12 bases left between them. Germline V gene data show CDR1 as SGHDT and CDR2 as YYEEEE. The CDR3 is made up of 13 amino acids.

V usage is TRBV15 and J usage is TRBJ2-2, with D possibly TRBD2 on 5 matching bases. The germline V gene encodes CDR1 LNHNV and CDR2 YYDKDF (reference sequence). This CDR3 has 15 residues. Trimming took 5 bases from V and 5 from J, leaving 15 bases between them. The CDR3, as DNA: TGTGCCACCAGCTGGGAGCCCCTGAGGACCGGGGAGCTGTTTTTT. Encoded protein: CATSWEPLRTGELFF.

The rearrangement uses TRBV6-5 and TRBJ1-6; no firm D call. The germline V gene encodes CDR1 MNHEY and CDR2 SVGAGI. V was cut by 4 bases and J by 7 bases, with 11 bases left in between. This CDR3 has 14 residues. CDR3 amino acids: CASSSMAGNSPLHF. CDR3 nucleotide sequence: TGTGCCAGCAGTTCCATGGCGGGCAATTCACCCCTCCACTTT.

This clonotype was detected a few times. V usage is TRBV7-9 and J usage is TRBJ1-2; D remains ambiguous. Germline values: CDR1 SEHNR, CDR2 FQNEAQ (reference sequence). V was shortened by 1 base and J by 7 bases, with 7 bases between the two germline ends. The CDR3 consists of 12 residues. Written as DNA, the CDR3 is TGTGCCAGCAGCTTAGGAGGATTTGGCTACACCTTC. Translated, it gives CASSLGGFGYTF.

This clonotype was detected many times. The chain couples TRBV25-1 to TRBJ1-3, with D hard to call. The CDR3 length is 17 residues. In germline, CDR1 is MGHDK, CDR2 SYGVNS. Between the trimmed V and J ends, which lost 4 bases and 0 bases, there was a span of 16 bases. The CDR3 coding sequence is TGTGCCAGCAGTGCAGCAGTGGGCCCTAGCTCTGGAAACACCATATATTTT. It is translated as CASSAAVGPSSGNTIYF.

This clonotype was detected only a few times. The CDR3 sequence: CASSQLRGELFF. For the CDR3, the DNA is TGTGCCAGCAGCCAACTCAGGGGGGAGCTGTTTTTT. This sequence joins TRBV3-1 and TRBJ2-2; no firm D call. The CDR3 loop spans 12 amino acids. Trimming left V 2 bases short and J 8 bases short, with 6 bases between. CDR1 and CDR2 from the germline V gene are LGHDT and YNNKEL (reference sequence).

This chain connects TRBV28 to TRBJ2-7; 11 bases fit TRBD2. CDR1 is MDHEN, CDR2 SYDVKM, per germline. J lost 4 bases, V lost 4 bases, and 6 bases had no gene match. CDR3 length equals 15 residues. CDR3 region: CASSSPGLAEYEQYF. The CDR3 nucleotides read TGTGCCAGCAGTTCTCCGGGACTAGCGGAGTACGAGCAGTACTTC.

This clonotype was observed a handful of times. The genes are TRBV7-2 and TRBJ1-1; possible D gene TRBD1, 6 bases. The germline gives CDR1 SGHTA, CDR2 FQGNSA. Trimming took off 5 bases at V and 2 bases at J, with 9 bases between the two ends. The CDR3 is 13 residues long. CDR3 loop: CASSKQGNTEAFF. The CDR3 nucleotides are TGTGCCAGCAGCAAACAGGGAAACACTGAAGCTTTCTTT.

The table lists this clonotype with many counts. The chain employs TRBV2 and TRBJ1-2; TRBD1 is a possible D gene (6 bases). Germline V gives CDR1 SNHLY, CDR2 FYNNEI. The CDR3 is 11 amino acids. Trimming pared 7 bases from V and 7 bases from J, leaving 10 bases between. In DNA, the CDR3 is TGTGCCAGCACCAGGGGCGGTGGCTACACCTTC. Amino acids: CASTRGGGYTF.

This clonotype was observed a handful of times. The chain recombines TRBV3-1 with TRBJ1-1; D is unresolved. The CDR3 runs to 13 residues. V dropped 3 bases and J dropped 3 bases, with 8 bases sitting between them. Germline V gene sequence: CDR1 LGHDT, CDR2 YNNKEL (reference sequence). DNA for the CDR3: TGTGCCAGCAGCCATGATGGCGACACTGAAGCTTTCTTT. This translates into CASSHDGDTEAFF.

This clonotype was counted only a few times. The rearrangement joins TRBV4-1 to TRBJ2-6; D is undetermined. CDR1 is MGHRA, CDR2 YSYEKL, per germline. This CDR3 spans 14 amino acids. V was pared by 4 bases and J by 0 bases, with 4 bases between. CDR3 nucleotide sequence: TGCGCCAGCAGCCGGGGCTCTGGGGCCAACGTCCTGACTTTC. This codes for CASSRGSGANVLTF.

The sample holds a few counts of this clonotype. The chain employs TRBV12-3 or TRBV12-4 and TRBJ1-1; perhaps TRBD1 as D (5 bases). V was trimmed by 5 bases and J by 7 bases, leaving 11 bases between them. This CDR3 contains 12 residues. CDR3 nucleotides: TGTGCCAGCAGTGGGGGTAGGGATGAAGCTTTCTTT. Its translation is CASSGGRDEAFF.